This TCR beta chain was retrieved from a study of OX40 agonist ivuxolimab in advanced cancers. Describing the broader study: Ivuxolimab, which targeted the costimulatory receptor OX40 (CD134), was an agonistic, fully human IgG2 monoclonal antibody. Partial responses occurred in three dose-escalation patients, of whom one had hepatocellular carcinoma and two had cutaneous melanoma. The purpose of peripheral TCRbeta sequencing was to test whether ivuxolimab changed TCR sequence diversity and led to clonal T-cell expansion. A male proportion of 75% to 85% and a mean age of 60 years, ranging from about 20 to 79, were recorded for the dose-escalation cohort. Intravenous ivuxolimab was administered to patients every 2 weeks at six dose levels: 0.01, 0.1, 0.3, 1.5, 3 and 10 mg/kg. Patients were allowed to have had prior anti-PD-1, anti-PD-L1 or anti-CTLA-4 therapy, and 40% of the dose-escalation patients had been treated with checkpoint inhibitors. Of the 50 to 55 dose-escalation patients, hepatocellular carcinoma was present in around 20, melanoma in approximately 15, renal cell carcinoma in 9 and head and neck cancer in 9. The paper covers the monotherapy dose-escalation part of the phase I ivuxolimab trial, which included N ≈ 57 patients.

The trial excluded patients who had a history of autoimmune disease or were on systemic immunosuppression. Peripheral blood for TCR sequencing was drawn from every dose cohort at baseline, at cycle 4 day 1 and at cycle 7 day 1. The samples were taken from a phase I, first-in-human, multicenter, open-label dose-escalation trial of ivuxolimab. The trial enrolled adults with locally advanced or metastatic head and neck squamous cell, hepatocellular, melanoma or renal cell carcinoma. Before TCR sequencing, CD4+ T cells and CD8+ T cells from peripheral blood were sorted into separate populations. To sequence the TCRbeta CDR3 region, genomic DNA was isolated from the sorted cells. The immunoSEQ Assay was used to sequence the TCRbeta CDR3 regions. The table comes from immuneACCESS by way of TCRdb, which keeps in-frame sequences with V and J called. Part of the clones is missing from these tables; in studies checked, under half for an unresolved V gene and the rest for unknown reasons. In all, the sample holds more than 45,000 clones, and around 90% of those were seen once. The ten largest make up 3.5% to 4% of the sample.

General conclusions and limits of the study: Low levels of normalized T-cell clonal expansion were also seen in some patients who did not respond. Antigen specificity was not determined for the clonally expanded peripheral T cells. On average, CD8+ T cells showed more expanded clones than CD4+ T cells after ivuxolimab. Clonal expansion of both CD4+ and CD8+ blood T cells was observed from baseline to week 6 at doses 0.1 to 3.0 mg/kg. In partial responders in the 0.1-3.0 mg/kg groups, normalized peripheral clonal expansion was found to be among the lowest, especially among CD8+ T cells.

A remark on this clone: This clone's antigen is unknown. Per-base qualities were not stored, and no clone one base away is much larger.

The germline V gene sets CDR1 to MNHNS and CDR2 to SASEGT. The CDR3 runs 15 amino acids, cysteine and phenylalanine included. Only the CDR3 DNA stays, 45 bases, in frame from base 1. V trim: 2 bases; J trim: 0 bases; unmatched bases: 2. This receptor was obtained from an adult with an advanced solid tumor such as melanoma, head and neck, liver or kidney cancer. The sequenced sample was CD4+ or CD8+ T cells sorted from blood, obtained in a trial of the OX40 agonist ivuxolimab. This chain joins TRBV6-1 to TRBJ2-5; TRBD2 agrees with 8 junctional bases. The nucleotide sequence is given as TGTGCCAGCAGTGAACAACTAGCGGACCAAGAGACCCAGTACTTC. It specifies CASSEQLADQETQYF.